The 16 T cell receptor beta chains given below trace back to one sample, sequenced in a study of CD8+ T cells in alopecia areata. RNA extraction and reverse transcription yielded cDNA as sequencing template. TCRdb's copy holds only in-frame clones and misses some; the assay was immunoSEQ multiplex PCR. The table includes over 120,000 clones, roughly 62% detected once. Here the sequenced sample was CD4+ T cells sorted from blood, taken at week 0. Receptors originate from a human donor with alopecia areata.

The chain is built from TRBV15 and TRBJ2-2, with D possibly matching TRBD2 (5 bases). This CDR3 spans 14 amino acids. The germline gives CDR1 LNHNV, CDR2 YYDKDF (reference sequence). Trimming removed 3 bases from V and 5 bases from J, with 10 bases in between. The CDR3 protein is CATSSRGYTGELFF. The CDR3 DNA follows: TGTGCCACCAGCAGCCGGGGTTATACCGGGGAGCTGTTTTTT.

The rearrangement joins TRBV14 to TRBJ2-7; D gene ambiguous. CDR3 length: 14 amino acids. Germline CDR1 is SGHDN and CDR2 is FVKESK. The V end was cut by 4 bases, the J end by 3 bases, with 13 bases between. This CDR3 is CASSLYVSSYEQYF. The CDR3 DNA reads TGTGCCAGCAGCCTATACGTTAGCAGCTACGAGCAGTACTTC.

This clone was counted ten times or more. J is TRBJ2-7 and V is TRBV23-1, with D perhaps matching TRBD1 (5 bases). TRBV23-1 is flagged as an ORF with uncertain function. Trimming removed 2 bases at V and 4 bases at J, with 18 bases between. This CDR3 has 16 amino acids. Here the CDR3 reads CASSQARRREGYEQYF. The CDR3 DNA follows: TGCGCCAGCAGTCAAGCCAGGCGCAGGGAAGGATACGAGCAGTACTTC.

This chain uses TRBV15 with TRBJ1-1; the D gene is possibly TRBD1 (5 bases). The CDR3 has 13 amino acids. V was shortened by 3 bases and J by 4 bases, with 9 bases between the two germline ends. Per the germline V gene, CDR1 is LNHNV and CDR2 is YYDKDF (reference sequence). The CDR3 DNA is TGTGCCACCAGCAGCGCCGGGGGCACTGAAGCTTTCTTT. Residues: CATSSAGGTEAFF.

This clone was seen more than once but under ten times. This chain links TRBV29-1 with TRBJ2-7; no clear D gene. Germline V gene lookup returns CDR1 SQVTM and CDR2 ANQGSEA. CDR3 length: 11 residues. V was clipped by 7 bases and J by 2 bases, with 9 bases between them. The CDR3 nucleotides are TGCAGCGCTGCGGAGACCTACGAGCAGTACTTC. Translation: CSAAETYEQYF.

The chain has TRBV7-2 and TRBJ1-5; D is perhaps TRBD1 (6 bases). The germline V and J ends were trimmed by 0 bases and 4 bases, with 16 bases remaining between them. CDR1 and CDR2 from the germline V gene are SGHTA and FQGNSA. The CDR3 has 17 amino acids. This CDR3 is CASSLAVGGQGNQPQHF. The CDR3 DNA reads TGTGCCAGCAGCTTAGCGGTCGGGGGTCAGGGGAATCAGCCCCAGCATTTT. Combining the CDR3 with reference TRBV7-2 and TRBJ1-5 gives the whole variable domain GAGVSQSPSNKVTEKGKDVELRCDPISGHTALYWYRQSLGQGLEFLIYFQGNSAPDKSGLPSDRFSAERTGGSVSTLTIQRTQQEDSAVYLCASSLAVGGQGNQPQHFGDGTRLSIL.

A word on this clone: Different DNA sequences within this sample yield the same CDR3. The chain carries TRBV29-1 and TRBJ2-2, with D perhaps TRBD1 or TRBD2 (5 bases each). Trimming cost V 5 bases and J 2 bases, with 9 bases left between them. The CDR3 has 13 residues. The V gene's germline CDR1 is SQVTM and CDR2 ANQGSEA. CDR3 coding DNA: TGCAGCGTTAGGGGAGCTAACACCGGGGAGCTGTTTTTT. Its translation: CSVRGANTGELFF.

The gene calls are TRBV23-1 and TRBJ2-7; D may be TRBD1 (5 bases). TRBV23-1 is reported as an ORF; its role is uncertain. The V gene lost 6 bases and the J gene lost 1 base, with 22 bases spanning the gap. The CDR3 covers 17 residues. Written as DNA, the CDR3 is TGCGCCAGCAGCCCTCGAAGACCGACAGATAAGTCCTACGAGCAGTACTTC. Translation: CASSPRRPTDKSYEQYF.

The chain links TRBV30 to TRBJ2-6; possible D gene TRBD1, 5 bases. The CDR3 extends over 17 amino acids. Germline-derived CDR1 and CDR2 are GTSNPN and SVGIG (reference sequence). With 0 bases removed from V and 0 bases from J, the gap between germline ends came to 12 bases. CDR3 sequence (DNA): TGTGCCTGGAGTGTATTCCAGGGTCTCTCTGGGGCCAACGTCCTGACTTTC. Protein product: CAWSVFQGLSGANVLTF. Variable domain in full (rest from reference TRBV30 and TRBJ2-6): SQTIHQWPATLVQPVGSPLSLECTVEGTSNPNLYWYRQAAGRGLQLLFYSVGIGQISSEVPQNLSASRPQDRQFILSSKKLLLSDSGFYLCAWSVFQGLSGANVLTFGAGSRLTVL.

The chain recombines TRBV6-6 with TRBJ2-7; 7 nucleotides line up with TRBD2. The germline gives CDR1 MNHNY, CDR2 SVGAGI (reference sequence). V lost 5 bases to trimming and J lost 11 bases; unmatched junction nucleotides: 12. The CDR3 consists of 13 residues. As DNA, the CDR3 is TGTGCCAGCAGTCCCCCGGGCGGGGGTATTAAGTACTTC. As protein: CASSPPGGGIKYF.

The rearrangement joins TRBV5-1 to TRBJ1-6; unclear D gene. This CDR3 region has 13 residues. CDR1 SGHRS and CDR2 YFSETQ come from the germline V gene. V was trimmed by 7 bases and J by 7 bases, leaving 12 bases between them. The CDR3 region has the DNA TGCGCCAGCCAACTTACGGAGAATTCACCCCTCCACTTT. Translation gives CASQLTENSPLHF.

V and J are TRBV7-9 and TRBJ2-1; no firm D call. The CDR3 sequence is 16 residues long. The V end was cut by 5 bases, the J end by 0 bases, with 14 bases between. CDR1 is SEHNR and CDR2 is FQNEAQ in the germline V gene (reference sequence). The CDR3 is CASSPLYWGSYNEQFF. The CDR3 DNA follows: TGTGCCAGCAGCCCACTCTATTGGGGCTCCTACAATGAGCAGTTCTTC.

CDR3 region: CATGTYTGELFF. DNA for the CDR3: TGTGCCACGGGTACCTACACCGGGGAGCTGTTTTTT. The chain has TRBV7-2 and TRBJ2-2, with D unresolved. The CDR3 runs 12 residues. V was shortened by 10 bases and J by 3 bases, with 9 bases between the two germline ends. In germline, CDR1 is SGHTA, CDR2 FQGNSA.

This chain joins TRBV29-1 and TRBJ2-3; D call uncertain. V lost 5 bases and J lost 1, with 13 bases in between. Looked up from germline, CDR1 is SQVTM and CDR2 is ANQGSEA. This CDR3 is built from 14 residues. The CDR3 region is CSVTWGLGTDTQYF. The CDR3 region has the DNA TGCAGCGTTACGTGGGGTCTCGGCACAGATACGCAGTATTTT.

The J gene is TRBJ1-2, the V gene TRBV4-1, with 9 nucleotides matching TRBD1. The germline V gene has CDR1 MGHRA and CDR2 YSYEKL. This CDR3 contains 14 residues. V was clipped by 4 bases and J by 7 bases; unmatched bases: 7. CDR3 bases: TGCGCCAGCAGCCCCGACAGGGGGATCGGTGGCTACACCTTC. Translating gives CASSPDRGIGGYTF.

This clone has more than one count but fewer than ten. V usage is TRBV5-1 and J usage is TRBJ2-5; D not certain. CDR3 length: 15 residues. The germline V gene has CDR1 SGHRS and CDR2 YFSETQ. V lost 0 bases to trimming and J lost 0 bases, with 9 bases between them. The CDR3 loop is CASSLGPGNQETQYF. The CDR3 DNA sequence: TGCGCCAGCAGCTTGGGACCCGGAAACCAAGAGACCCAGTACTTC.